The rows below give T cell receptor beta chains drawn from one sample of a study of cytomegalovirus exposure and HLA in healthy donors. Profiling relied on immunoSEQ multiplex PCR, and the TCRdb table lists in-frame clones only, not all of them. The sample consists of about 170,000 clones, more than 80% of them appearing once. Sample: PBMCs. The receptors shown here come from a woman younger than 30 in good health and CMV-seropositive. CDR3s include the opening cysteine and the closing phenylalanine or tryptophan. The D gene is left open where the match is weak. The listing skips clone size in some rows; elsewhere it reads once, few, many or a size class.

j_gene: TRBJ1-2; d_gene: TRBD1; v_gene: TRBV7-4; abundance: once; CDR3aa: CDRDRVNYGYTF; CDR3nt: TGTGACCGGGACAGGGTTAACTATGGCTACACCTTC
j_gene: TRBJ2-2; d_gene: .; v_gene: TRBV5-1; abundance: .; CDR3aa: CASSVAPGLTGELFF; CDR3nt: TGCGCCAGCAGCGTAGCTCCGGGGTTGACCGGGGAGCTGTTTTTT
j_gene: TRBJ2-7; d_gene: TRBD1; v_gene: TRBV27; abundance: .; CDR3aa: CASSLTGGSSYEQYF; CDR3nt: TGTGCCAGCAGTTTAACAGGGGGATCATCCTACGAGCAGTACTTC
j_gene: TRBJ1-1; d_gene: .; v_gene: TRBV27; abundance: once; CDR3aa: CASEDLMTGNTEAFF; CDR3nt: TGTGCCAGCGAAGATCTAATGACAGGGAACACTGAAGCTTTCTTT
j_gene: TRBJ2-7; d_gene: .; v_gene: TRBV6-1; abundance: .; CDR3aa: CASTPHGINEQYF; CDR3nt: TGTGCCAGCACCCCCCACGGGATTAACGAGCAGTACTTC
j_gene: TRBJ2-5; d_gene: TRBD1; v_gene: TRBV29-1; abundance: .; CDR3aa: CSVVGTGGETQYF; CDR3nt: TGCAGCGTCGTCGGGACAGGTGGAGAGACCCAGTACTTC
j_gene: TRBJ2-7; d_gene: .; v_gene: TRBV19; abundance: few; CDR3aa: CASSIDRTGYEQYF; CDR3nt: TGTGCCAGTAGTATAGATCGAACAGGCTACGAGCAGTACTTC
j_gene: TRBJ2-5; d_gene: TRBD1; v_gene: TRBV6-5; abundance: .; CDR3aa: CASRPQGVGTQYF; CDR3nt: TGTGCCAGCAGGCCCCAGGGGGTGGGGACCCAGTACTTC
j_gene: TRBJ1-2; d_gene: .; v_gene: TRBV5-6; abundance: .; CDR3aa: CASSPVLGEHYGYTF; CDR3nt: TGTGCCAGCAGCCCCGTATTAGGGGAACACTATGGCTACACCTTC
j_gene: TRBJ2-3; d_gene: TRBD2; v_gene: TRBV19; abundance: .; CDR3aa: CASSSWAGGTDTQYF; CDR3nt: TGTGCCAGTAGTAGTTGGGCCGGGGGGACAGATACGCAGTATTTT
j_gene: TRBJ2-7; d_gene: .; v_gene: TRBV27; abundance: .; CDR3aa: CASSLSGRRYYEQYF; CDR3nt: TGTGCCAGCAGTTTATCGGGCAGGCGCTACTACGAGCAGTACTTC
j_gene: TRBJ1-2; d_gene: TRBD1; v_gene: TRBV6-5; abundance: .; CDR3aa: CASSFNVGQSYGYTF; CDR3nt: TGTGCCAGCAGTTTCAACGTGGGACAGAGCTATGGCTACACCTTC
j_gene: TRBJ2-2; d_gene: .; v_gene: TRBV7-9; abundance: .; CDR3aa: CASGRGGGLGTGELFF; CDR3nt: TGTGCCAGCGGGAGAGGGGGGGGCCTTGGCACCGGGGAGCTGTTTTTT
j_gene: TRBJ2-7; d_gene: TRBD1; v_gene: TRBV29-1; abundance: few; CDR3aa: CSFGTGGSYEQYF; CDR3nt: TGCAGTTTCGGGACAGGGGGTTCCTACGAGCAGTACTTC
j_gene: TRBJ2-3; d_gene: .; v_gene: TRBV7-9; abundance: .; CDR3aa: CASSEGATGDTQYF; CDR3nt: TGTGCCAGCAGCGAAGGGGCCACCGGAGATACGCAGTATTTT
j_gene: TRBJ2-7; d_gene: TRBD1; v_gene: TRBV11-1; abundance: .; CDR3aa: CASSKGDRGYEQYF; CDR3nt: TGTGCCAGCAGCAAGGGGGACAGGGGTTACGAGCAGTACTTC
j_gene: TRBJ2-7; d_gene: TRBD2; v_gene: TRBV6-6; abundance: .; CDR3aa: CASRGRAGVYEQYF; CDR3nt: TGTGCCAGCAGGGGACGAGCGGGAGTCTACGAGCAGTACTTC